The 11 T cell receptor beta chains reported below all come from one sample, sequenced in a study of CD8 T cells in ankylosing spondylitis. In TCRdb, the 5' RACE reads were re-called with MiXCR into one record per CDR3 protein. The profile shows about 39,000 distinct CDR3 sequences, less than 4% of them singletons. What was sequenced was blood, either unsorted or a sorted T cell fraction (not recorded which). The receptors originated from a male donor with ankylosing spondylitis or in good health (not recorded which).

The chain recombines TRBV9 with TRBJ1-3; a weak D match, TRBD1 (6 bases). This CDR3 region has 13 residues. Germline lookup yields CDR1 SGDLS and CDR2 YYNGEE. V was pared by 0 bases and J by 8 bases, with 9 bases between. The CDR3 DNA reads TGTGCCAGCAGCGTAGAACAGGGAGACACCATATATTTT. Encoded protein: CASSVEQGDTIYF.

This clonotype was counted many times. The chain is built from TRBV9 and TRBJ2-1, with D maybe TRBD2 (5 bases). Germline V lookup: CDR1 SGDLS, CDR2 YYNGEE. This CDR3 comprises 13 residues. Trimming left V 0 bases short and J 7 bases short, with 8 bases between. The CDR3 DNA reads as TGTGCCAGCAGCGTAGCTACGGGGAATGAGCAGTTCTTC. Translation: CASSVATGNEQFF.

At least ten counts were recorded for this clonotype. The J gene is TRBJ2-5, the V gene TRBV9; TRBD2 matches 13 bases. J lost 2 bases, V lost 0 bases, and 7 bases had no gene match. The CDR3 runs 18 residues. Germline CDR1 is SGDLS and CDR2 is YYNGEE. The CDR3 coding sequence is TGTGCCAGCAGCGTAGACTCACTACTAGCGGGAGGGCAAGAGACCCAGTACTTC. Encoded protein: CASSVDSLLAGGQETQYF.

This clonotype was seen ten or more times. The CDR3 DNA is TGTGCCAGCAGCGTAGCTCGGGGAATCACAGATACGCAGTATTTT. This gives the protein CASSVARGITDTQYF. This chain uses TRBV9 with TRBJ2-3, with D perhaps TRBD2 (5 bases). The germline V gene has CDR1 SGDLS and CDR2 YYNGEE. V was shortened by 0 bases and J by 2 bases, with 10 bases between the two germline ends. This CDR3 is built from 15 residues.

The sample holds many counts of this clonotype. The chain recombines TRBV9 with TRBJ2-6; TRBD1 or TRBD2 may be the D gene (6 bases each). Deletions cut 0 bases from V and 0 bases from J, with 16 bases between. CDR3 length equals 19 residues. Germline CDR1 and CDR2: SGDLS and YYNGEE. CDR3 nucleotides: TGTGCCAGCAGCGTAGCTCTTCGGAGGGGGAGCTCTGGGGCCAACGTCCTGACTTTC. Amino acid sequence: CASSVALRRGSSGANVLTF.

Many counts were recorded for this clonotype. V usage is TRBV9 and J usage is TRBJ2-3, with 7 positions matching TRBD1. This CDR3 spans 15 amino acids. Trimming removed 4 bases from V and 2 bases from J; junction bases left unmatched: 7. CDR1 is SGDLS and CDR2 is YYNGEE in the germline V gene. In DNA form, the CDR3 reads TGTGCCAGCAGCCTTCGGACAGGAGTCACAGATACGCAGTATTTT. Encoded protein: CASSLRTGVTDTQYF.

The sample holds many counts of this clonotype. V gene TRBV9 combines with J gene TRBJ2-2, with a tentative D call TRBD1 (6 bases). The V end was cut by 0 bases, the J end by 4 bases, with 13 bases between. Germline V gene sequence: CDR1 SGDLS, CDR2 YYNGEE. This CDR3 comprises 16 residues. The DNA of the CDR3 is TGTGCCAGCAGCGTAGAACCGGGACAACTCACCGGGGAGCTGTTTTTT. Protein: CASSVEPGQLTGELFF. Full variable domain (outside the CDR3, taken from reference TRBV9 and TRBJ2-2): DSGVTQTPKHLITATGQRVTLRCSPRSGDLSVYWYQQSLDQGLQFLIQYYNGEERAKGNILERFSAQQFPDLHSELNLSSLELGDSALYFCASSVEPGQLTGELFFGEGSRLTVL.

This clonotype was counted at least ten times. V and J are TRBV9 and TRBJ2-3; the match to TRBD1 covers 12 bases. Germline values: CDR1 SGDLS, CDR2 YYNGEE. After removal of 4 bases from V and 6 bases from J, the junction contained 12 bases not matched to a gene. The CDR3 contains 17 residues. The CDR3: CASSSRSGTGGRDTQYF. In DNA form, the CDR3 reads TGTGCCAGCAGCTCAAGATCCGGGACAGGGGGCAGGGATACGCAGTATTTT.

This clonotype was found a few times. The chain combines TRBV9 with TRBJ2-5, with 7 bases that match TRBD1. Germline loops: CDR1 SGDLS, CDR2 YYNGEE. This CDR3 comprises 15 residues. V dropped 3 bases and J dropped 2; count of bases not matched to a gene: 7. In nucleotides, the CDR3 is TGTGCCAGCAGCGATCGGGACAGCCCTCAAGAGACCCAGTACTTC. It yields the protein CASSDRDSPQETQYF.

This clonotype showed up many times. This chain joins TRBV9 and TRBJ1-1, with D perhaps TRBD1 (5 bases). Germline V gives CDR1 SGDLS, CDR2 YYNGEE. With 4 bases removed from V and 6 bases from J, the gap between germline ends came to 19 bases. CDR3 length equals 15 residues. DNA of the CDR3: TGTGCCAGCAGCCTCCGGGGGGGGGATGGCGCTGAAGCTTTCTTT. Protein product: CASSLRGGDGAEAFF.

V gene TRBV9 combines with J gene TRBJ2-2; D might be TRBD2 (6 bases). The CDR3 is 15 residues long. Deletions cut 0 bases from V and 7 bases from J, with 13 bases between. CDR1 and CDR2 from the germline V gene are SGDLS and YYNGEE. The CDR3 coding sequence is TGTGCCAGCAGCGTAGAGGACTACTTCGGCGGGGAGCTGTTTTTT. This codes for CASSVEDYFGGELFF.